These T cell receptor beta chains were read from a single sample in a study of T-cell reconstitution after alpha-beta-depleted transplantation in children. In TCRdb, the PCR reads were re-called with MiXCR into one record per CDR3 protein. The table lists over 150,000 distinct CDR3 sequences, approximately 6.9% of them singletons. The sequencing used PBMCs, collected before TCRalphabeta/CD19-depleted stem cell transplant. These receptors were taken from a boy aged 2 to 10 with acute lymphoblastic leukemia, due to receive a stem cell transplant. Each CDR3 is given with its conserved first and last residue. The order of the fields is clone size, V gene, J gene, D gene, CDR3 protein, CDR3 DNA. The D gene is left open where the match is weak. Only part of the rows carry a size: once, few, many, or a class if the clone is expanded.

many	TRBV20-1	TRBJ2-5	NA	CSANPNRAETQYF	TGCAGTGCGAACCCTAACAGGGCAGAGACCCAGTACTTC
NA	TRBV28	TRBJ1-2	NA	CASSLVENLLNFGYTF	TGTGCCAGCAGTTTGGTAGAGAATCTCCTAAACTTTGGCTACACCTTC
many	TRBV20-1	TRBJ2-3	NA	CSATGVGFTDTQYF	TGCAGTGCGACTGGGGTAGGGTTCACAGATACGCAGTATTTT
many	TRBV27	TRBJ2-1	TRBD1	CASGGGQGSYNEQFF	TGTGCCAGTGGCGGAGGACAGGGTTCCTACAATGAGCAGTTCTTC
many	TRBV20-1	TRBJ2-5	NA	CSARYREETQYF	TGCAGTGCTAGATACAGGGAAGAGACCCAGTACTTC
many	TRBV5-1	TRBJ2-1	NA	CASSLGETRSEQFF	TGCGCCAGCAGCTTGGGTGAAACGCGCAGTGAGCAGTTCTTC
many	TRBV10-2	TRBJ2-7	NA	CASNWGAFYEQYF	TGCGCCAGCAATTGGGGGGCGTTCTACGAGCAGTACTTC
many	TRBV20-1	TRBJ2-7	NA	CSASHGWAYEQYF	TGCAGTGCTAGTCACGGGTGGGCCTACGAGCAGTACTTC
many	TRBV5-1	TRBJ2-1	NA	CASFGAYNEQFF	TGCGCCAGCTTTGGTGCTTACAATGAGCAGTTCTTC
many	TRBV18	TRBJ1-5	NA	CASSPNDRFNQPQHF	TGTGCCAGCTCACCCAATGACAGATTCAATCAGCCCCAGCATTTT
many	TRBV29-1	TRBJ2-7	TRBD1	CSVSGTAFGQYF	TGCAGCGTTAGTGGGACAGCGTTTGGGCAGTACTTC
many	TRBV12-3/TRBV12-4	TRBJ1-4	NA	CASSLDATNEKLFF	TGTGCCAGCAGTTTGGATGCAACTAATGAAAAACTGTTTTTT
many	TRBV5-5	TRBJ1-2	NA	CASSLRTWRGYTF	TGTGCCAGCAGCTTGCGGACCTGGCGCGGCTACACCTTC
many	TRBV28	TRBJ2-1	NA	CASSSRQTIQFF	TGTGCCAGCAGTTCCAGACAGACAATACAGTTCTTC
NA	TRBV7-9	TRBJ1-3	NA	CASSSLVLSSGNTIYF	TGTGCCAGCAGCTCACTCGTACTGAGCTCTGGAAACACCATATATTTT
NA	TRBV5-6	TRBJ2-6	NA	CASSPSGSGANVLTF	TGTGCCAGCAGCCCCTCTGGGTCTGGGGCCAACGTCCTGACTTTC
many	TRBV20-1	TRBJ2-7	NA	CSASGTGVYEQYF	TGCAGTGCTAGCGGTACGGGGGTATACGAGCAGTACTTC
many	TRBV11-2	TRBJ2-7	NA	CASSAIGAKINEQYF	TGTGCCAGCAGCGCCATCGGTGCGAAGATCAACGAGCAGTACTTC
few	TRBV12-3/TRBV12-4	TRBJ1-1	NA	CASSLALPAFF	TGTGCCAGCAGTTTAGCGCTTCCAGCTTTCTTT
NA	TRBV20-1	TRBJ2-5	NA	CSARDNGETQYF	TGCAGTGCTAGAGATAATGGGGAGACCCAGTACTTC
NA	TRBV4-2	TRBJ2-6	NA	CASSQAPRSGANVLTF	TGTGCCAGCAGCCAGGCGCCCCGCTCTGGGGCCAACGTCCTGACTTTC
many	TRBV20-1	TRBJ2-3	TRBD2	CSAHRVGGGGTDTQYF	TGCAGTGCCCACCGTGTCGGCGGGGGGGGCACAGATACGCAGTATTTT
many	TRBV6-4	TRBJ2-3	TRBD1	CASMGTGRITDTQYF	TGTGCCAGCATGGGGACAGGGCGAATTACAGATACGCAGTATTTT
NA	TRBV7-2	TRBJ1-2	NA	CASSSEQGGIGYTF	TGTGCCAGCAGCTCCGAACAGGGTGGGATTGGCTACACCTTC
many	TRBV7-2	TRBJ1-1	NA	CASRRKGNTEAFF	TGTGCCAGCAGAAGAAAGGGGAACACTGAAGCTTTCTTT
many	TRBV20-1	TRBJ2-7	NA	CSARAGSTIYEQYF	TGCAGTGCTAGAGCAGGGTCCACGATATACGAGCAGTACTTC
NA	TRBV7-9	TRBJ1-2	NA	CASSAQGYGYTF	TGTGCCAGCAGCGCTCAGGGTTATGGCTACACCTTC
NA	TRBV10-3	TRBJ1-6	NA	CAISESSGAQSSPLHF	TGTGCCATCAGTGAGTCCTCTGGGGCACAGTCCTCACCCCTCCACTTT
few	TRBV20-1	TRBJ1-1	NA	CRVGGAEAFF	TGCAGAGTTGGGGGGGCTGAAGCTTTCTTT
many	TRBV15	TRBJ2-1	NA	CATSRPDTYNEQFF	TGTGCCACCAGCAGACCGGACACTTACAATGAGCAGTTCTTC
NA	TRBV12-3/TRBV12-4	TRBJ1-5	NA	CASSAWGSGDQPQHF	TGTGCCAGCAGCGCCTGGGGTAGTGGAGATCAGCCCCAGCATTTT
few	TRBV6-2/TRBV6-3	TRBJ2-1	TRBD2	CASRNPIAGANNEQFF	TGTGCCAGCAGGAACCCCATAGCGGGAGCCAACAATGAGCAGTTCTTC
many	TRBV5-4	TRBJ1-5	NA	CASSLDSDQPQHF	TGTGCCAGCAGCTTGGACAGCGATCAGCCCCAGCATTTT